Below, one TCR beta chain is given with its context. The antigen is unknown. These data originate in a study of cytomegalovirus exposure and HLA in healthy donors. Broader study findings: Analysis was performed later, and it showed HLA-associated TCR beta chains to be more clonally expanded than equally common others. Within a later analysis, the majority of CMV-associated TCR beta chains appeared HLA-restricted. A later analysis linked a missense DCLRE1C variant to TCR beta V- and J-gene trimming.

13 Jbeta primers and 60 Vbeta primers were used for the PCR. In the authors' methods: Unique TCR beta chains numbered roughly 80 million in a later analysis, with around 12 million shared. Assay: immunoSEQ multiplex PCR; the TCRdb copy retains only in-frame clones and omits some. V and J calls and clone size are as listed in that table; D and trimming were resolved from the DNA. The sample lists 110,000 to 150,000 clones, 75% to 80% occurring once. The specimen was PBMCs. The clonotype was recovered from a young woman in good health and CMV-seronegative.

In DNA form, the CDR3 reads TGTGCCAGCAGCGGGACAGGGGGAACCGGGGAGCTGTTTTTT. Protein: CASSGTGGTGELFF. The chain couples TRBV6-5 to TRBJ2-2, with 11 bases lining up with TRBD1. The CDR3 has 14 amino acids. Germline V gives CDR1 MNHEY, CDR2 SVGAGI. The ends lost 6 bases at V and 5 bases at J; junction bases unmatched: 2.